This T cell receptor beta chain was found in a study of T cells in Graves' hyperthyroidism and ophthalmopathy. Per germline, CDR1 SGHTA and CDR2 FQGNSA. Trimming took 5 bases from V and 3 from J, leaving 11 bases between them. The CDR3 sequence is 14 residues long. Study findings and constraints: Blood shared most expanded thyroid clonotypes above 0.001. Researchers report that a 13 V-J model separated ophthalmopathy from stable hyperthyroidism. Prediction of ophthalmopathy progression came a median approximately 6.6 months pre-onset.

Diagnosis relied on clinical symptoms, serum thyroxine and TRAb, thyroid ultrasound and orbital computed tomography. The table lists this clonotype with many counts. Its antigen is still unknown. TCR beta CDR3 regions were amplified from RNA. In the first-round RT-PCR of the TCR CDR3, the HTBI primer set was used. MiXCR was run by TCRdb on the multiplex PCR reads, yielding one entry per CDR3 protein. The table records roughly 500,000 distinct CDR3 sequences, roughly 50% of them present only once. This chain connects TRBV7-2 to TRBJ1-3; possibly TRBD1 for D (6 bases). This receptor was taken from an adult woman with Graves' disease, either hyperthyroidism or ophthalmopathy (not recorded which). Sequences were obtained from peripheral blood or thyroid tissue (not recorded which). CDR3 region: CASSRGGDGNTIYF. As DNA, the CDR3 is TGTGCCAGCAGCCGAGGGGGAGATGGAAACACCATATATTTT.